The rows below give T cell receptor beta chains drawn from one sample of a study of shared clonotypes between healthy human individuals. Repertoires were generated with immunoSEQ multiplex PCR, while TCRdb's copy carries only in-frame clones and drops some. Of some 500,000 clones in the sample, approximately 80% were seen once. Material for sequencing was PBMCs. Receptors were obtained from a middle-aged woman in good health. Some clones in this sample may be carry-over from other donors' samples. Each CDR3 is given with its conserved first and last residue. Each record gives: D gene, CDR3 length, J gene, V gene, clone size, CDR3 protein, CDR3 DNA. D genes are given only for firm matches. The size field is filled for only some rows; it gives once, few, many or a size class.

d_gene: .; len: 14; j_gene: TRBJ1-2; v_gene: TRBV7-2; abundance: .; CDR3aa: CASSLAVQNYGYTF; CDR3nt: TGTGCCAGCAGCTTAGCGGTGCAGAACTATGGCTACACCTTC
d_gene: .; len: 15; j_gene: TRBJ2-7; v_gene: TRBV10-3; abundance: once; CDR3aa: CAISESVGYTYEQYF; CDR3nt: TGTGCCATCAGTGAGTCGGTAGGGTATACCTACGAGCAGTACTTC
d_gene: .; len: 14; j_gene: TRBJ2-2; v_gene: TRBV6-4; abundance: .; CDR3aa: CASSAGDDTGELFF; CDR3nt: TGTGCCAGCAGTGCGGGGGATGACACCGGGGAGCTGTTTTTT
d_gene: .; len: 14; j_gene: TRBJ2-7; v_gene: TRBV27; abundance: .; CDR3aa: CASSSHRSSYEQYF; CDR3nt: TGTGCCAGCAGTTCACACAGGAGCTCCTACGAGCAGTACTTC
d_gene: TRBD1; len: 16; j_gene: TRBJ2-7; v_gene: TRBV5-5; abundance: few; CDR3aa: CASSSPWDSTRREQYF; CDR3nt: TGTGCCAGCAGCTCCCCTTGGGACAGCACAAGGAGGGAGCAGTACTTC
d_gene: .; len: 21; j_gene: TRBJ1-2; v_gene: TRBV4-3; abundance: .; CDR3aa: CASSQDLGLWGALVFPYGYTF; CDR3nt: TGCGCCAGCAGCCAAGATTTGGGTTTATGGGGGGCGCTGGTTTTCCCCTATGGCTACACCTTC
d_gene: TRBD2; len: 15; j_gene: TRBJ2-1; v_gene: TRBV9; abundance: .; CDR3aa: CASSVDGTNYNEQFF; CDR3nt: TGTGCCAGCAGCGTAGACGGGACTAACTACAATGAGCAGTTCTTC
d_gene: .; len: 14; j_gene: TRBJ1-1; v_gene: TRBV27; abundance: .; CDR3aa: CASSQQGWNTEAFF; CDR3nt: TGTGCCAGCAGTCAACAGGGATGGAACACTGAAGCTTTCTTT
d_gene: .; len: 12; j_gene: TRBJ2-7; v_gene: TRBV28; abundance: .; CDR3aa: CASRRTGFEQYF; CDR3nt: TGTGCCAGCAGGCGAACAGGGTTCGAGCAGTACTTC
d_gene: .; len: 12; j_gene: TRBJ2-5; v_gene: TRBV30; abundance: .; CDR3aa: CAWSVAPETQYF; CDR3nt: TGTGCCTGGAGTGTGGCCCCCGAGACCCAGTACTTC
d_gene: .; len: 14; j_gene: TRBJ1-5; v_gene: TRBV2; abundance: .; CDR3aa: CASSVSWYNQPQHF; CDR3nt: TGTGCCAGCAGTGTCTCCTGGTACAATCAGCCCCAGCATTTT
d_gene: TRBD1; len: 16; j_gene: TRBJ1-2; v_gene: TRBV28; abundance: .; CDR3aa: CASTNHRDRARPGYTF; CDR3nt: TGTGCCAGCACCAACCACCGGGACAGGGCCCGGCCCGGCTACACCTTC
d_gene: .; len: 14; j_gene: TRBJ2-7; v_gene: TRBV28; abundance: .; CDR3aa: CASSFRRAPYEQYF; CDR3nt: TGTGCCAGCAGTTTCAGGAGGGCACCCTACGAGCAGTACTTC
d_gene: .; len: 15; j_gene: TRBJ2-3; v_gene: TRBV7-3; abundance: .; CDR3aa: CASSYTGQLTDTQYF; CDR3nt: TGTGCCAGCAGTTATACTGGACAGCTCACAGATACGCAGTATTTT
d_gene: .; len: 13; j_gene: TRBJ2-7; v_gene: TRBV29-1; abundance: many; CDR3aa: CSVATTGNYEQYF; CDR3nt: TGCAGCGTTGCAACTACGGGGAACTACGAGCAGTACTTC
d_gene: .; len: 14; j_gene: TRBJ1-5; v_gene: TRBV5-8; abundance: once; CDR3aa: CASSGQGFNQPQHF; CDR3nt: TGTGCCAGCTCCGGGCAGGGGTTCAATCAGCCCCAGCATTTT
d_gene: TRBD2; len: 16; j_gene: TRBJ2-3; v_gene: TRBV6-6; abundance: .; CDR3aa: CASRKTSGSDPDTQYF; CDR3nt: TGTGCCAGCAGGAAGACTAGCGGGAGTGATCCAGATACGCAGTATTTT
d_gene: .; len: 18; j_gene: TRBJ1-1; v_gene: TRBV5-6; abundance: .; CDR3aa: CASSYELKSGTGNTEAFF; CDR3nt: TGTGCCAGCAGCTACGAGCTGAAATCCGGGACGGGGAACACTGAAGCTTTCTTT
d_gene: TRBD2; len: 15; j_gene: TRBJ2-1; v_gene: TRBV10-3; abundance: .; CDR3aa: CAISKGLAGEHEQFF; CDR3nt: TGTGCCATCAGTAAGGGACTAGCGGGAGAACATGAGCAGTTCTTC
d_gene: TRBD1; len: 16; j_gene: TRBJ1-1; v_gene: TRBV10-3; abundance: .; CDR3aa: CAISEGTGALNTEAFF; CDR3nt: TGTGCCATCAGTGAGGGGACAGGGGCTCTGAACACTGAAGCTTTCTTT
d_gene: .; len: 15; j_gene: TRBJ1-2; v_gene: TRBV18; abundance: .; CDR3aa: CASSPQRDTQRGYTF; CDR3nt: TGTGCCAGCTCTCCCCAGCGGGACACCCAACGCGGCTACACCTTC
d_gene: TRBD1; len: 18; j_gene: TRBJ1-1; v_gene: TRBV5-1; abundance: .; CDR3aa: CASSLAPGGGNRGTEAFF; CDR3nt: TGCGCCAGCAGCTTGGCCCCTGGAGGGGGCAATCGAGGTACTGAAGCTTTCTTT
d_gene: TRBD2; len: 16; j_gene: TRBJ2-3; v_gene: TRBV27; abundance: .; CDR3aa: CASSLYLAGLTDTQYF; CDR3nt: TGTGCCAGCAGTTTATATCTAGCGGGGCTCACAGATACGCAGTATTTT
d_gene: TRBD1; len: 17; j_gene: TRBJ1-3; v_gene: TRBV5-5; abundance: .; CDR3aa: CASSPGTGAVSGNTIYF; CDR3nt: TGTGCCAGCAGCCCAGGGACAGGGGCGGTCTCTGGAAACACCATATATTTT
d_gene: .; len: 13; j_gene: TRBJ1-4; v_gene: TRBV18; abundance: .; CDR3aa: CASSPIREEKLFF; CDR3nt: TGTGCCAGCTCACCGATTCGGGAGGAAAAACTGTTTTTT
d_gene: .; len: 13; j_gene: TRBJ2-5; v_gene: TRBV28; abundance: .; CDR3aa: CASSHRTRQTQYF; CDR3nt: TGTGCCAGCAGTCATCGGACGAGGCAGACCCAGTACTTC
d_gene: TRBD2; len: 16; j_gene: TRBJ2-1; v_gene: TRBV10-2; abundance: few; CDR3aa: CASSEASGSFGNEQFF; CDR3nt: TGCGCCAGCAGTGAGGCTAGCGGGAGCTTTGGCAATGAGCAGTTCTTC
d_gene: .; len: 17; j_gene: TRBJ2-6; v_gene: TRBV18; abundance: .; CDR3aa: CASSPQGVLSGANVLTF; CDR3nt: TGTGCCAGCTCACCACAAGGAGTCCTCTCTGGGGCCAACGTCCTGACTTTC
d_gene: TRBD1; len: 16; j_gene: TRBJ2-7; v_gene: TRBV15; abundance: .; CDR3aa: CATRGVRGTGVDEQYF; CDR3nt: TGTGCCACCAGGGGAGTACGTGGGACAGGGGTGGACGAGCAGTACTTC
d_gene: .; len: 15; j_gene: TRBJ2-1; v_gene: TRBV7-2; abundance: once; CDR3aa: CASSLVQSRWDEQFF; CDR3nt: TGTGCCAGCAGCTTAGTTCAGAGCCGGTGGGATGAGCAGTTCTTC
d_gene: .; len: 16; j_gene: TRBJ1-1; v_gene: TRBV7-8; abundance: .; CDR3aa: CASSSPLEGKDTEAFF; CDR3nt: TGTGCCAGCAGCTCACCTCTCGAGGGTAAGGACACTGAAGCTTTCTTT
d_gene: TRBD1; len: 15; j_gene: TRBJ1-1; v_gene: TRBV7-8; abundance: .; CDR3aa: CASSFLATGGTEAFF; CDR3nt: TGTGCCAGCAGCTTCCTAGCCACAGGGGGCACTGAAGCTTTCTTT
d_gene: .; len: 15; j_gene: TRBJ2-3; v_gene: TRBV5-4; abundance: .; CDR3aa: CASSLDSGSVDTQYF; CDR3nt: TGTGCCAGCAGCTTGGATTCCGGGTCTGTAGATACGCAGTATTTT
d_gene: .; len: 13; j_gene: TRBJ1-2; v_gene: TRBV25-1; abundance: .; CDR3aa: CASSENGNYGYTF; CDR3nt: TGTGCCAGCAGTGAAAACGGGAACTATGGCTACACCTTC
d_gene: TRBD1; len: 16; j_gene: TRBJ1-5; v_gene: TRBV7-8; abundance: .; CDR3aa: CASSQNRGLGNQPQHF; CDR3nt: TGTGCCAGCAGCCAGAACAGGGGATTGGGCAATCAGCCCCAGCATTTT
d_gene: TRBD1; len: 14; j_gene: TRBJ1-1; v_gene: TRBV5-1; abundance: few; CDR3aa: CASSGDSLNTEAFF; CDR3nt: TGCGCCAGCAGCGGGGACAGTTTGAACACTGAAGCTTTCTTT
d_gene: TRBD1; len: 15; j_gene: TRBJ2-5; v_gene: TRBV5-1; abundance: few; CDR3aa: CASSIGTASQETQYF; CDR3nt: TGCGCCAGCAGCATAGGGACAGCGAGCCAAGAGACCCAGTACTTC
d_gene: .; len: 16; j_gene: TRBJ2-1; v_gene: TRBV7-2; abundance: .; CDR3aa: CASSLGRSGGYNEQFF; CDR3nt: TGTGCCAGCAGCTTAGGTCGTAGCGGTGGCTACAATGAGCAGTTCTTC
d_gene: .; len: 13; j_gene: TRBJ2-1; v_gene: TRBV2; abundance: .; CDR3aa: CASTSESYNEQFF; CDR3nt: TGTGCCAGCACTAGCGAATCCTACAATGAGCAGTTCTTC
d_gene: TRBD2; len: 12; j_gene: TRBJ2-5; v_gene: TRBV29-1; abundance: .; CDR3aa: CSVAQAGGTQYF; CDR3nt: TGCAGCGTTGCCCAGGCGGGAGGGACCCAGTACTTC
d_gene: .; len: 14; j_gene: TRBJ2-5; v_gene: TRBV11-2; abundance: .; CDR3aa: CASSPLRGQETQYF; CDR3nt: TGTGCCAGCAGCCCCCTCCGGGGACAAGAGACCCAGTACTTC
d_gene: TRBD2; len: 14; j_gene: TRBJ2-5; v_gene: TRBV29-1; abundance: .; CDR3aa: CSASSGRAAETQYF; CDR3nt: TGCAGCGCTTCTAGCGGGAGGGCCGCGGAGACCCAGTACTTC
d_gene: .; len: 12; j_gene: TRBJ1-1; v_gene: TRBV5-4; abundance: .; CDR3aa: CASRLGGSEAFF; CDR3nt: TGTGCCAGCAGATTGGGCGGGAGTGAAGCTTTCTTT
d_gene: TRBD1; len: 15; j_gene: TRBJ1-2; v_gene: TRBV7-2; abundance: once; CDR3aa: CASSFDREGGYGYTF; CDR3nt: TGTGCCAGCAGCTTCGACAGGGAGGGGGGCTATGGCTACACCTTC
d_gene: TRBD1; len: 13; j_gene: TRBJ2-2; v_gene: TRBV18; abundance: few; CDR3aa: CASSSQGAGELFF; CDR3nt: TGTGCCAGCTCATCGCAGGGGGCCGGGGAGCTGTTTTTT
d_gene: TRBD2; len: 19; j_gene: TRBJ2-7; v_gene: TRBV10-1; abundance: many; CDR3aa: CASSEERTSGRKIRNEQYF; CDR3nt: TGCGCCAGCAGTGAGGAGAGGACTAGCGGGAGAAAAATCCGGAACGAGCAGTACTTC
d_gene: .; len: 15; j_gene: TRBJ1-2; v_gene: TRBV30; abundance: .; CDR3aa: CAWSDGRGSTGGYTF; CDR3nt: TGTGCCTGGAGTGATGGACGAGGATCGACGGGAGGCTACACCTTC
d_gene: TRBD2; len: 19; j_gene: TRBJ2-1; v_gene: TRBV4-3; abundance: many; CDR3aa: CASSLYWGSGALIRNEQFF; CDR3nt: TGCGCCAGCAGCCTCTACTGGGGTAGCGGGGCCCTTATACGCAATGAGCAGTTCTTC
d_gene: .; len: 13; j_gene: TRBJ2-7; v_gene: TRBV7-9; abundance: few; CDR3aa: CASSLAQGGEQYF; CDR3nt: TGTGCCAGCAGCCTCGCACAGGGTGGCGAGCAGTACTTC
d_gene: .; len: 12; j_gene: TRBJ2-2; v_gene: TRBV5-5; abundance: .; CDR3aa: CASSLVRGELFF; CDR3nt: TGTGCCAGCAGCTTGGTGCGAGGGGAGCTGTTTTTT
d_gene: .; len: 12; j_gene: TRBJ1-5; v_gene: TRBV19; abundance: .; CDR3aa: CASTQGFQPQHF; CDR3nt: TGTGCCAGTACACAGGGTTTTCAGCCCCAGCATTTT
d_gene: TRBD2; len: 13; j_gene: TRBJ2-7; v_gene: TRBV10-1; abundance: .; CDR3aa: CASLYRGEDEQYF; CDR3nt: TGCGCCAGCTTATATCGGGGGGAGGACGAGCAGTACTTC